This T cell receptor beta chain originates from a study of T cell responses to AZD1222 COVID-19 vaccine. Here immunoSEQ multiplex PCR was the method, and the copy in TCRdb shows in-frame clones only, minus some. Among 150,000 to 250,000 clones listed, 85% to 95% were seen once. Second-dose intervals of approximately 4 or approximately 12 weeks were pooled. The material sequenced was peripheral blood, taken 28 days after the second AZD1222 dose. This receptor was obtained from an adult who received the AZD1222 COVID-19 vaccine.

The CDR3 reads CASSIGRSGREAYNEQFF. CDR3 in DNA: TGTGCCAGTAGTATAGGACGGTCCGGCAGGGAGGCCTACAATGAGCAGTTCTTC. V usage is TRBV19 and J usage is TRBJ2-1, with D possibly matching TRBD2 (6 bases). Germline V gene lookup returns CDR1 LNHDA and CDR2 SQIVND (reference sequence). The CDR3 is made up of 18 amino acids. V was pared by 1 base and J by 2 bases, with 18 bases between.